Listed here are 32 T cell receptor beta chains from one sample, sequenced in a study of CD8+CD57+ T cells in acquired aplastic anemia (dated by TCRdb to 2016 to 2019). The reads were generated on an Illumina HiSeq 2000. Genomic DNA was used as template for profiling of TCR beta VDJ combinations and CDR3 sequences. TCRdb itself trimmed the public reads at Q25 with fastp, ran MiXCR and retained productive beta chains. Here each entry gathers all rows of one CDR3 protein and keeps the most common genes and DNA. The sample table lists about 140,000 distinct CDR3 sequences, more than 35% of them with a count of one. The ten largest clones capture roughly 8.1% of the sample. Specimen: sorted CD4+, CD8+, or CD8+CD57+ T cells (not recorded which) from PBMCs. The receptors were gathered from a human donor in good health, serving as a control.

This clonotype was counted at least ten times. Relative to the germline gene, one junction end is altered; a read error may explain this. The V gene is TRBV9, the J gene TRBJ2-3; D is possibly TRBD2 (7 bases). From germline, CDR1 is SGDLS and CDR2 YYNGEE. The CDR3 totals 15 residues. This chain's CDR3 is CANSAGRGWTDTQYF. In nucleotides, the CDR3 is TGTGCCAACAGCGCGGGGAGGGGGTGGACAGATACGCAGTATTTT.

This clonotype appeared many times. This rearrangement joins TRBV19 to TRBJ1-1, with D uncertain. V lost 4 bases to trimming and J lost 1 base, with 10 bases between them. CDR1 and CDR2 (germline): LNHDA, SQIVND (reference sequence). This CDR3 spans 14 amino acids. CDR3 protein: CASSSREGNTEAFF. As DNA, the CDR3 is TGTGCCAGTAGTAGCCGGGAGGGGAACACTGAAGCTTTCTTT.

This CDR3 is CASSYVPQSYGYTF. In DNA form, the CDR3 reads TGTGCCAGCAGTTACGTCCCCCAGAGTTATGGCTACACCTTC. The chain recombines TRBV6-5 with TRBJ1-2; no definite D call. Germline-derived CDR1 and CDR2 are MNHEY and SVGAGI. V was clipped by 2 bases and J by 5 bases, with 12 bases between them. There are 14 residues in the CDR3.

This clonotype was found many times. The chain carries TRBV6-1 and TRBJ2-5; TRBD2 is a possible D gene (6 bases). V was trimmed by 4 bases and J by 6 bases, leaving 12 bases between them. Germline assignment: CDR1 MNHNS and CDR2 SASEGT. This CDR3 is built from 13 residues. The CDR3 DNA is TGTGCCAGCAGTGGAAACGCGGGGCAGACCCAGTACTTC. Protein: CASSGNAGQTQYF.

This clonotype was seen ten or more times. CDR3 loop: CASSLVAGTVFVNEQFF. The CDR3 region has the DNA TGTGCCAGCAGCTTGGTTGCCGGGACAGTTTTCGTAAATGAGCAGTTCTTC. The chain combines TRBV7-9 with TRBJ2-1; TRBD1 aligns across 7 bases. The CDR3 covers 17 residues. CDR1 and CDR2 (germline): SEHNR, FQNEAQ (reference sequence). V gave up 3 bases and J gave up 7 bases; unmatched junction bases: 15.

This clonotype was seen repeatedly, ten times or more. V gene TRBV12-3 or TRBV12-4 combines with J gene TRBJ1-4; D gene ambiguous. This CDR3 comprises 12 residues. The V end lost 5 bases, the J end lost 7 bases, and 8 bases lay between the germline ends. The chain's CDR3 is CASSRTVEKLFF. The CDR3 nucleotides read TGTGCCAGCAGTCGGACTGTTGAAAAACTGTTTTTT.

This clonotype has more than one count but fewer than ten. This chain joins TRBV15 and TRBJ1-6; 7 bases line up with TRBD1. Germline lookup yields CDR1 LNHNV and CDR2 YYDKDF (reference sequence). There are 15 residues in the CDR3. V was pared by 1 base and J by 7 bases, with 4 bases of the junction left unmatched. CDR3 in amino acids: CATSRAGQLNSPLHF. The CDR3 DNA reads TGTGCCACCAGCAGAGCGGGACAGTTGAATTCACCCCTCCACTTT.

V usage is TRBV15 and J usage is TRBJ2-7; maybe TRBD2 (5 bases). The CDR3 consists of 12 residues. Germline V gives CDR1 LNHNV, CDR2 YYDKDF (reference sequence). Trimming cost V 4 bases and J 2 bases, with 6 bases left between them. DNA of the CDR3: TGTGCCACCAGCACCGGGGCCTACGAGCAGTACTTC. Its translation: CATSTGAYEQYF.

A note on this clonotype: A junction end diverges from the germline sequence, so it may reflect a read error. This sequence joins TRBV29-1 and TRBJ1-2, with a weak D call TRBD1 (5 bases). Germline loops: CDR1 SQVTM, CDR2 ANQGSEA. The CDR3 contains 13 residues. CDR3 sequence (DNA): TGCAGCGTTGATTGGGCAGGGCACTACGGCTACACCTTC. Its translation: CSVDWAGHYGYTF.

At least ten counts were recorded for this clonotype. The junction shows a germline mismatch at one end, possibly a read error. The chain combines TRBV10-3 with TRBJ2-1, with TRBD1 identical over 9 bases. Germline-derived CDR1 and CDR2 are ENHRY and SYGVKD. This CDR3 region has 17 residues. The CDR3 reads CAISDYNTGGSNNEQLF. The CDR3 DNA is TGTGCCATCAGTGACTACAATACAGGGGGCTCGAACAATGAGCAGCTCTTC.

DNA for the CDR3: TGCAGTGCCCGGGACATCCACTCCTACGAGCAGTACTTC. This encodes CSARDIHSYEQYF. The chain uses TRBV20-1 and TRBJ2-7; D might be TRBD1 (6 bases). V shed 6 bases and J shed 0 bases, with 12 bases lying between them. CDR1 is DFQATT, CDR2 SNEGSKA, per germline (reference sequence). The CDR3 is made up of 13 amino acids.

This clonotype was recorded at least ten times. V gene TRBV7-8 combines with J gene TRBJ1-2; no firm D call. Trimming shortened V by 6 bases and J by 8 bases, and 16 bases separated the two germline ends. The germline gives CDR1 SGHVS, CDR2 FQNEAQ. The CDR3 extends over 13 amino acids. CDR3 sequence reads: CASSPIVRQGYTF. In nucleotides, the CDR3 is TGTGCCAGCAGTCCTATTGTTAGACAAGGCTACACCTTC.

V is TRBV7-6 and J is TRBJ1-6; D call uncertain. In germline, CDR1 is SGHVS, CDR2 FNYEAQ. The CDR3 runs 15 residues. Trimming pared 5 bases from V and 8 bases from J, leaving 16 bases between. The CDR3 here is CASSVHHDGDSPLHF. The CDR3 DNA follows: TGTGCCAGCAGCGTACATCATGACGGGGATTCACCCCTCCACTTT.

The chain links TRBV9 to TRBJ2-1, with D perhaps given as TRBD1 or TRBD2 (5 bases each). V dropped 0 bases and J dropped 3 bases, with 10 bases sitting between them. The V gene's germline CDR1 is SGDLS and CDR2 YYNGEE. The CDR3 is made up of 15 amino acids. CDR3 DNA sequence: TGTGCCAGCAGCGTAGCCGGGACGAACTACAATGAGCAGTTCTTC. Protein sequence: CASSVAGTNYNEQFF.

The CDR3 reads CATSGTGKGVTQYF. Here the CDR3 DNA reads TGTGCCACCAGTGGAACGGGCAAGGGAGTGACCCAGTACTTC. The chain recombines TRBV24-1 with TRBJ2-5; D is possibly TRBD2 (5 bases). The CDR3 length is 14 residues. Trimming removed 5 bases at V and 7 bases at J, with 16 bases between. From germline, CDR1 is KGHDR and CDR2 SFDVKD.

The chain carries TRBV10-3 and TRBJ1-2; D gene unclear. The CDR3 spans 14 residues. Germline V lookup: CDR1 ENHRY, CDR2 SYGVKD. With 0 bases removed from V and 4 bases from J, the gap between germline ends came to 9 bases. The CDR3 loop reads CAISESMRSYGYTF. The CDR3 DNA reads TGTGCCATCAGTGAGTCTATGAGGAGCTATGGCTACACCTTC.

This clonotype was seen a few times. This may be a read error, as it is one base from a much larger clone. This sequence joins TRBV11-2 and TRBJ2-7; D not certain. CDR3 length: 15 amino acids. The germline CDR1 and CDR2 sequences are SGHAT and FQNNGV. With 1 base removed from V and 2 bases from J, the gap between germline ends came to 12 bases. The CDR3 is CASSLGAGQPYEQYF. As DNA, the CDR3 is TGTGCCAGCAGCTTAGGGGCAGGTCAACCCTACGAGCAGTACTTC.

This clonotype showed up just a few times. The chain combines TRBV6-1 with TRBJ1-3; D uncertain. The CDR3 is 17 amino acids. Germline assignment: CDR1 MNHNS and CDR2 SASEGT. Between the trimmed V and J ends, which lost 1 base and 0 bases, there was a span of 13 bases. The CDR3 DNA reads TGTGCCAGCAGTGAAGTGAGACTTATTAGCTCTGGAAACACCATATATTTT. Amino acid sequence: CASSEVRLISSGNTIYF.

This clonotype occurred many times. This chain links TRBV5-1 with TRBJ2-1; D ambiguous. The CDR3 is 11 amino acids. Trimming cost V 4 bases and J 3 bases, with 2 bases left between them. Germline-derived CDR1 and CDR2 are SGHRS and YFSETQ. The CDR3 sequence is CASSSYNEQFF. The CDR3 DNA reads TGCGCCAGCAGCAGCTACAATGAGCAGTTCTTC. Filled out from reference TRBV5-1 and TRBJ2-1, the complete variable domain reads KAGVTQTPRYLIKTRGQQVTLSCSPISGHRSVSWYQQTPGQGLQFLFEYFSETQRNKGNFPGRFSGRQFSNSRSEMNVSTLELGDSALYLCASSSYNEQFFGPGTRLTVL.

As regards this clonotype: A clone one base away is much larger, so this may be a read error. The rearrangement uses TRBV24-1 and TRBJ2-4, with a tentative D call TRBD2 (5 bases). The CDR3 runs to 14 residues. The germline V and J ends were trimmed by 5 bases and 4 bases, with 11 bases remaining between them. In germline, CDR1 is KGHDR, CDR2 SFDVKD. The chain's CDR3 is CATSGLAEKNIQYF. In DNA, the CDR3 is TGTGCCACCAGTGGTCTAGCAGAGAAAAACATTCAGTACTTC.

At least ten counts were recorded for this clonotype. The chain links TRBV6-1 to TRBJ1-3; D unclear. Germline CDR1 and CDR2: MNHNS and SASEGT. CDR3 length: 14 amino acids. Deletions cut 6 bases from V and 0 bases from J, with 9 bases between. The CDR3 is CASREEDSGNTIYF. CDR3 coding DNA: TGTGCCAGCAGGGAGGAGGACTCTGGAAACACCATATATTTT.

The chain couples TRBV5-6 to TRBJ1-1; TRBD1 matches at 7 bases. V shed 3 bases and J 2 bases; nucleotides not matched to a gene: 1. The germline gives CDR1 SGHDT, CDR2 YYEEEE. The CDR3 is 13 amino acids. This CDR3 is CASSWDSNTEAFF. The CDR3 nucleotides are TGTGCCAGCAGCTGGGACAGTAACACTGAAGCTTTCTTT.

The chain combines TRBV6-1 with TRBJ1-2; 9 bases align to TRBD1. With 7 bases clipped from V and 4 bases from J, the junction kept 10 bases outside the gene matches. The germline V gene encodes CDR1 MNHNS and CDR2 SASEGT. This CDR3 spans 15 amino acids. The CDR3 loop is CASTGQGNLGYGYTF. Here the CDR3 DNA reads TGTGCCAGCACGGGACAGGGCAATCTAGGCTATGGCTACACCTTC.

The genes are TRBV19 and TRBJ1-5, with D unclear. With 10 bases removed from V and 3 bases from J, the gap between germline ends came to 25 bases. Germline lookup yields CDR1 LNHDA and CDR2 SQIVND (reference sequence). This CDR3 comprises 17 residues. The CDR3 region has the DNA TGTGCCATGTATCGCCCACGAGCTGGAGGCCCCAATCAGCCCCAGCATTTT. It codes for CAMYRPRAGGPNQPQHF.

This clonotype appeared many times. The chain carries TRBV4-2 and TRBJ2-3; TRBD2 matches 7 bases. The CDR3 runs to 16 residues. The V gene's germline CDR1 is LGHNA and CDR2 YNFKEQ. V lost 1 base and J lost 2; bases outside the gene matches: 6. The CDR3: CASSQVALADTDTQYF. CDR3 bases: TGTGCCAGCAGCCAAGTCGCCCTAGCGGACACAGATACGCAGTATTTT.

This clonotype was seen at least ten times. V usage is TRBV6-1 and J usage is TRBJ1-1, with a tentative D call TRBD1 (5 bases). Trimming took 6 bases from V and 4 from J, leaving 18 bases between them. CDR3 length: 15 amino acids. CDR1 and CDR2 from the germline V gene are MNHNS and SASEGT. DNA of the CDR3: TGTGCCAGCAGCCCAAGGACACTCGCGGGCACTGAAGCTTTCTTT. Translated, it gives CASSPRTLAGTEAFF.

On this clonotype: The CDR3 ends on some other residue instead of the conserved phenylalanine or tryptophan, so this is likely a read error. CDR3 loop: CASSGLQGREKLFI. In nucleotides, the CDR3 is TGTGCCAGCAGTGGTCTCCAGGGCCGTGAAAAACTGTTTATT. The chain uses TRBV25-1 and TRBJ1-4; D perhaps matches TRBD1 (5 bases). The CDR3 length is 14 residues. Between the trimmed V and J ends, which lost 4 bases and 7 bases, there was a span of 13 bases. The germline V gene encodes CDR1 MGHDK and CDR2 SYGVNS.

The rearrangement joins TRBV10-3 to TRBJ2-7; D not resolved. This CDR3 region has 12 residues. The germline V gene encodes CDR1 ENHRY and CDR2 SYGVKD. The CDR3 sequence is CASSSWAYEQYV. Written as DNA, the CDR3 is TGTGCCAGCAGTTCATGGGCCTACGAGCAGTACGTC.

This clonotype was observed at least ten times. This chain connects TRBV4-1 to TRBJ1-5, with a possible D match to TRBD1 (6 bases). CDR3 size: 15 residues. V was pared by 0 bases and J by 2 bases, with 8 bases between. The germline CDR1 and CDR2 sequences are MGHRA and YSYEKL. The CDR3 region has the DNA TGCGCCAGCAGCCAAGAAAAGGGGGGCAATCAGCCCCAGCATTTT. Amino acids: CASSQEKGGNQPQHF.

This clonotype occurred once. V usage is TRBV5-4 and J usage is TRBJ2-3; no reliable D call. V was cut by 1 base and J by 4 bases, with 10 bases left in between. This CDR3 contains 14 residues. The V gene's germline CDR1 is SGHNT and CDR2 YYREEE (reference sequence). In DNA, the CDR3 is TGTGCCAGCAGCTTGTCGGTCGGAGCAGATACGCAGTATTTT. As protein: CASSLSVGADTQYF.

This clonotype has a count of ten or more. The chain couples TRBV7-2 to TRBJ2-7, with D possibly TRBD1 on 6 matching bases. Looked up from germline, CDR1 is SGHTA and CDR2 is FQGNSA. There are 12 residues in the CDR3. The ends were cut back, 5 bases at V and 4 bases at J, with 9 bases in the middle. This chain's CDR3 is CASSRTGYEQYF. In DNA form, the CDR3 reads TGTGCCAGCAGCCGAACAGGGTACGAGCAGTACTTC.

The J gene is TRBJ1-5, the V gene TRBV24-1; unclear D gene. Trimming removed 4 bases from V and 7 bases from J, with 13 bases in between. CDR1 is KGHDR and CDR2 is SFDVKD in the germline V gene. The CDR3 sequence is 14 residues long. The CDR3 DNA sequence: TGTGCCACCAGTGACCGCCTCGCGGGACAGCCCCAGCATTTT. Amino acid sequence: CATSDRLAGQPQHF.